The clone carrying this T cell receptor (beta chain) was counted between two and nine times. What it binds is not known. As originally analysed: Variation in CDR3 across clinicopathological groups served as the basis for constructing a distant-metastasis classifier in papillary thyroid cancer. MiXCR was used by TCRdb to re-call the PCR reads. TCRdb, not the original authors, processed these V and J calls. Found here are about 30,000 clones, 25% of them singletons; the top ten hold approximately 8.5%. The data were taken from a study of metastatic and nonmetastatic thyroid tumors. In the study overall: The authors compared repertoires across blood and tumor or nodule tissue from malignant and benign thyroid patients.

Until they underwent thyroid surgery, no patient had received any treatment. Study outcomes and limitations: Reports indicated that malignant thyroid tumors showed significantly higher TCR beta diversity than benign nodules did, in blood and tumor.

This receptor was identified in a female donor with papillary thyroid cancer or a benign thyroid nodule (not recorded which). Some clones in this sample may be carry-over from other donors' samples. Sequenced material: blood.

CDR3 protein: CASSVTGTRAYNEQFF. For the CDR3, the DNA is TGTGCCAGCAGCGTAACCGGGACTAGGGCCTACAATGAGCAGTTCTTC. The chain has TRBV2 and TRBJ2-1; TRBD2 agrees at 8 bases. J gave up 2 bases and V 6 bases, and 9 bases lay outside the gene matches. From germline, CDR1 is SNHLY and CDR2 FYNNEI. The CDR3 contains 16 residues.